This passage covers 22 T cell receptor beta chains from one sample sequenced in a study of cytomegalovirus exposure and HLA in healthy donors (dated 2017 in TCRdb). Preparation of the library involved the immunoSEQ multiplex PCR assay. The multiplex PCR relied on a mix of 60 forward primers for TCR Vbeta segments and 13 reverse primers for TCR Jbeta segments. What TCRdb holds here is the immuneACCESS table cut down to in-frame rearrangements. Part of the clones is not present; checked against another copy, under half of the missing clones reflect an unresolved V gene, and the others are unexplained. This sample holds 100,000 to 150,000 clones; about two thirds were observed only once. Jointly, the top ten make up approximately 3.9% of the sample. The sample comprised PBMCs. The receptors come from a middle-aged man in good health and CMV-seropositive.

The rearrangement joins TRBV6-1 to TRBJ2-7, with 7 bases aligning to TRBD1. Germline CDR1 MNHNS, CDR2 SASEGT. V dropped 7 bases and J dropped 2; count of bases not matched to a gene: 8. The length of the CDR3 is 14 residues. The CDR3 region has the DNA TGTGCCAGCAAGAGGGGGCGAGATGCCTACGAGCAGTACTTC. This codes for CASKRGRDAYEQYF.

This chain links TRBV4-1 with TRBJ2-7; 9 nucleotides agree with TRBD1. The trim removed 7 bases at V and 2 bases at J, leaving 6 bases unmatched. CDR1 and CDR2 from the germline V gene are MGHRA and YSYEKL. The CDR3 spans 14 residues. CDR3 sequence: CASTPGQGPYEQYF. CDR3 DNA: TGCGCCAGCACACCGGGACAGGGCCCCTACGAGCAGTACTTC.

V is TRBV11-3 and J is TRBJ2-7, with TRBD1 matching over 7 bases. J was trimmed by 7 bases and V by 5 bases; bases with no gene match: 8. There are 13 residues in the CDR3. Germline lookup yields CDR1 SGHNT and CDR2 YENEEA. CDR3 coding DNA: TGTGCCAGCAGCCAACAGGGGTTTGGAGAGCAGTACTTC. This gives the protein CASSQQGFGEQYF.

This chain joins TRBV5-5 and TRBJ1-2, with TRBD1 matching 7 bases. The CDR3 runs to 20 residues. The germline gives CDR1 SGHKS, CDR2 YYEKEE (reference sequence). With 0 bases clipped from V and 1 base from J, the junction kept 18 bases outside the gene matches. The CDR3 DNA reads as TGTGCCAGCAGCTTGGGGGCTACGACAGGGTTGTCCCTTTATAACTATGGCTACACCTTC. Translating it yields CASSLGATTGLSLYNYGYTF.

This clone was recorded a few times. The chain recombines TRBV29-1 with TRBJ1-1, with 8 nucleotides matching TRBD1. Looked up from germline, CDR1 is SQVTM and CDR2 is ANQGSEA. CDR3 length equals 13 residues. V dropped 6 bases and J dropped 4; count of bases not matched to a gene: 7. CDR3 loop: CSVLGQGSTEAFF. The CDR3 coding sequence is TGCAGCGTCCTTGGACAGGGTAGCACTGAAGCTTTCTTT.

Of note for this clone: Mismatch with germline at one junction end may stem from a read error. V gene TRBV5-1 combines with J gene TRBJ2-5; TRBD1 agrees at 7 bases. In germline, CDR1 is SGHRS, CDR2 YFSETQ. The CDR3 extends over 13 amino acids. CDR3 DNA sequence: TGCGCCAGCCGCTTACAGGGGCGGGAGACCCAGTACTTC. Its translation is CASRLQGRETQYF.

The rearrangement links TRBV5-6 to TRBJ1-3; 8 bases agree with TRBD1. From germline, CDR1 is SGHDT and CDR2 YYEEEE. The CDR3 consists of 17 residues. V lost 4 bases, J lost 2 bases, and 11 bases stayed unmatched. The CDR3: CASSILRDRSPGNTIYF. For the CDR3, the DNA is TGTGCCAGCAGCATCCTCCGGGACAGGAGTCCTGGAAACACCATATATTTT.

The chain is built from TRBV11-2 and TRBJ2-6, with TRBD1 matching over 8 bases. J lost 2 bases, V lost 2 bases, and 2 bases had no gene match. The CDR3 is made up of 16 amino acids. The germline V gene has CDR1 SGHAT and CDR2 FQNNGV. CDR3 in DNA: TGTGCCAGCAGCTTACTGACAGGGGCTGGGGCCAACGTCCTGACTTTC. Its translation: CASSLLTGAGANVLTF.

The chain is built from TRBV25-1 and TRBJ1-1; possible D gene TRBD1, 5 bases. The CDR3 consists of 13 residues. Per the germline V gene, CDR1 is MGHDK and CDR2 is SYGVNS. The ends were cut back, 4 bases at V and 1 base at J, with 7 bases in the middle. In DNA, the CDR3 is TGTGCCAGCAGTGCAAGGGGGAACACTGAAGCTTTCTTT. It translates to CASSARGNTEAFF. Full variable domain (remainder filled in from reference TRBV25-1 and TRBJ1-1): EADIYQTPRYLVIGTGKKITLECSQTMGHDKMYWYQQDPGMELHLIHYSYGVNSTEKGDLSSESTVSRIRTEHFPLTLESARPSHTSQYLCASSARGNTEAFFGQGTRLTVV.

This clone came up once. The chain recombines TRBV5-6 with TRBJ2-5; 9 nucleotides match TRBD2. Germline CDR1 and CDR2: SGHDT and YYEEEE. The CDR3 covers 15 residues. The ends lost 2 bases at V and 5 bases at J; junction bases unmatched: 7. The CDR3 DNA reads TGTGCCAGCAGCTTCCGCGGGGGGGCGAGGGAGACCCAGTACTTC. This translates into CASSFRGGARETQYF.

The chain uses TRBV14 and TRBJ2-7; 8 bases align to TRBD1. CDR1 and CDR2 (germline): SGHDN, FVKESK. There are 14 residues in the CDR3. J gave up 10 bases and V 4 bases, and 12 bases lay outside the gene matches. The CDR3 reads CASSPSDRARIQYF. The CDR3, as DNA: TGTGCCAGCAGCCCCTCGGACAGGGCTCGTATCCAGTACTTC.

The chain's CDR3 is CASSVLEREAFF. In nucleotides, the CDR3 is TGTGCCAGCAGCGTCCTAGAACGGGAAGCTTTCTTT. This chain uses TRBV7-9 with TRBJ1-1; D remains unclear. This CDR3 is 12 amino acids long. CDR1 is SEHNR and CDR2 is FQNEAQ in the germline V gene (reference sequence). V was shortened by 5 bases and J by 8 bases, with 12 bases between the two germline ends.

This chain connects TRBV7-9 to TRBJ2-6, with a weak D call TRBD2 (7 bases). This CDR3 comprises 19 residues. V was trimmed by 5 bases and J by 1 base, leaving 21 bases between them. CDR1 and CDR2 from the germline V gene are SEHNR and FQNEAQ (reference sequence). The CDR3, as DNA: TGTGCCAGCAGCAATTATATAGGAGGGGGGGTTTCTGGGGCCAACGTCCTGACTTTC. This sequence encodes CASSNYIGGGVSGANVLTF.

This chain links TRBV9 with TRBJ2-3; possibly TRBD1 for D (5 bases). The CDR3 consists of 16 residues. The V end was cut by 4 bases, the J end by 2 bases, with 17 bases between. The V gene's germline CDR1 is SGDLS and CDR2 YYNGEE. The CDR3 sequence is CASSTGALGYTDTQYF. The CDR3 nucleotides read TGTGCCAGCAGCACTGGGGCCTTAGGATACACAGATACGCAGTATTTT.

This clone was counted a few times. The CDR3 DNA reads as TGTGCCAGCAGCTTGGTCAGGGGAACTGAAGCTTTCTTT. It encodes CASSLVRGTEAFF. This chain joins TRBV5-8 and TRBJ1-1; perhaps TRBD1 as D (6 bases). This CDR3 comprises 13 residues. The germline V gene encodes CDR1 SGHTS and CDR2 YDEGEE. V dropped 0 bases and J dropped 5 bases, with 8 bases sitting between them.

The genes are TRBV2 and TRBJ2-7; 7 bases are a match to TRBD1. The germline V gene has CDR1 SNHLY and CDR2 FYNNEI. The ends lost 6 bases at V and 5 bases at J; junction bases unmatched: 19. The CDR3 totals 17 residues. This chain's CDR3 is CASSRPLTGTPSHEQYF. The DNA of the CDR3 is TGTGCCAGCAGCCGACCGTTGACAGGGACCCCATCGCACGAGCAGTACTTC.

This rearrangement joins TRBV6-5 to TRBJ1-3, with TRBD1 matching 7 bases. Trimming removed 0 bases from V and 4 bases from J; junction bases left unmatched: 6. The germline CDR1 and CDR2 sequences are MNHEY and SVGAGI. The CDR3 loop spans 16 amino acids. This CDR3 is CASSYSSTGVGNTIYF. DNA of the CDR3: TGTGCCAGCAGTTACTCGAGTACAGGGGTGGGAAACACCATATATTTT.

V usage is TRBV9 and J usage is TRBJ2-7; possibly TRBD1 for D (6 bases). The CDR3 extends over 17 amino acids. V was shortened by 1 base and J by 8 bases, with 25 bases between the two germline ends. Looked up from germline, CDR1 is SGDLS and CDR2 is YYNGEE. CDR3 DNA: TGTGCCAGCAGCGTAAGTGGGACAACCAACGAGGGAGTTCAGCAGTACTTC. This gives the protein CASSVSGTTNEGVQQYF.

The J gene is TRBJ2-1, the V gene TRBV4-1; 11 nucleotides align to TRBD2. In germline, CDR1 is MGHRA, CDR2 YSYEKL. The CDR3 covers 15 residues. The trim removed 1 base at V and 9 bases at J, leaving 5 bases unmatched. The CDR3 here is CASSQGLAGRGEQFF. CDR3 nucleotides: TGCGCCAGCAGCCAAGGACTAGCGGGGAGGGGTGAGCAGTTCTTC.

V gene TRBV2 combines with J gene TRBJ2-3; no reliable D call. From germline, CDR1 is SNHLY and CDR2 FYNNEI. Trimming shortened V by 5 bases and J by 2 bases, and 5 bases separated the two germline ends. The length of the CDR3 is 12 residues. DNA for the CDR3: TGTGCCAGCAGTACATCCACAGATACGCAGTATTTT. Its translation: CASSTSTDTQYF.

This clone was observed a handful of times. The V and J genes are TRBV10-2 and TRBJ2-7; possibly TRBD2 for D (5 bases). V was shortened by 3 bases and J by 4 bases, with 7 bases between the two germline ends. The V gene's germline CDR1 is WSHSY and CDR2 SAAADI. The CDR3 is 12 amino acids. The CDR3 protein is CASSEGGYEQYF. CDR3 sequence (DNA): TGCGCCAGCAGTGAAGGCGGGTACGAGCAGTACTTC.

V gene TRBV7-2 combines with J gene TRBJ1-2; D unresolved. V dropped 1 base and J dropped 7 bases, with 10 bases sitting between them. The germline CDR1 and CDR2 sequences are SGHTA and FQGNSA. The CDR3 length is 13 residues. CDR3 region: CASSLVSGVGYTF. The CDR3 DNA follows: TGTGCCAGCAGCTTAGTGTCCGGGGTTGGCTACACCTTC.